This T cell receptor beta chain emerged from a study of circulating CD8 cells and anti-PD-1 response in melanoma. Overall study: Every 2 weeks, patients got 3 mg/kg nivolumab intravenously. Anti-PD-1 was first-line therapy for seven of 13 patients. General study points: Only baseline and M1 samples entered the published repertoire comparisons.

Each library started from approximately 15 ng of total RNA using the QIAseq Immune Repertoire TCR panel. TCRdb processed the reads anew with MiXCR; each CDR3 protein has one entry. The table shows roughly 240 distinct CDR3 sequences, with about 12% occurring only once. By proportion, this clonotype is medium-sized (0.01 to 0.1%). Antigen: not known. Germline assignment: CDR1 SQVTM and CDR2 ANQGSEA. J lost 0 bases, V lost 7 bases, and 16 bases had no gene match. The length of the CDR3 is 18 residues. Live CD3+CD8+TCRalphabeta+ cells were sorted into four subsets by PD-1 and/or TIGIT. This chain uses TRBV29-1 with TRBJ2-1, with 9 bases matching TRBD2. The material was CD8+ T cells from PBMCs, obtained at baseline or after one month of anti-PD-1 therapy (not recorded which). This clonotype originated in a human donor with melanoma. CDR3 in amino acids: CSAPRSGRPPFSYNEQFF. The CDR3 DNA reads TGCAGCGCCCCCCGGAGCGGGAGGCCTCCATTCTCCTACAATGAGCAGTTCTTC.